Reported below is one TCR beta chain. Its antigen is unknown. The data belong to a study of PD-1 blockade in mismatch repair-deficient tumors. Time point meaning: roughly 11-day in vitro stimulation with candidate mutation-associated neoantigen peptide 1. This CDR3 spans 14 amino acids. The V gene's germline CDR1 is GTSNPN and CDR2 SVGIG (reference sequence). V was cut by 5 bases and J by 5 bases, with 15 bases left in between. Using immunoSEQ multiplex PCR, the repertoire was profiled, and TCRdb retains in-frame clones only, with some absent. This sample has 9,400 or so clones, with roughly 87% found just once.

This receptor was obtained from an adult with mismatch repair-deficient cancer. V gene TRBV30 combines with J gene TRBJ2-2, with D possibly matching TRBD2 (6 bases). The sequenced sample was cells cultured in vitro, obtained from a patient treated with pembrolizumab. CDR3 region: CAWGWRVGTGELFF. CDR3 bases: TGTGCCTGGGGGTGGAGGGTAGGGACCGGGGAGCTGTTTTTT.